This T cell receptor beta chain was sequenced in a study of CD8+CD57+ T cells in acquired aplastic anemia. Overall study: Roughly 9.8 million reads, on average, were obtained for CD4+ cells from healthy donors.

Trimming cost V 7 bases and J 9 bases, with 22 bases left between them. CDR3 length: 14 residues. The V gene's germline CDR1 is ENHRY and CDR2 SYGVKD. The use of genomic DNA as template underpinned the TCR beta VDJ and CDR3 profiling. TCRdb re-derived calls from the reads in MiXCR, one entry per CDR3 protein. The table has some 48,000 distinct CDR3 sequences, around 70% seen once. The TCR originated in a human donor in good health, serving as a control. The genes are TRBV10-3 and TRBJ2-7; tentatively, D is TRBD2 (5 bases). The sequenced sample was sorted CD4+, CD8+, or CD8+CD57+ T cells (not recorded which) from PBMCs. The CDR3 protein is CAINHSAGGGGQYF. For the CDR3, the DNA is TGTGCCATCAACCACTCGGCAGGAGGAGGAGGGCAGTACTTC.